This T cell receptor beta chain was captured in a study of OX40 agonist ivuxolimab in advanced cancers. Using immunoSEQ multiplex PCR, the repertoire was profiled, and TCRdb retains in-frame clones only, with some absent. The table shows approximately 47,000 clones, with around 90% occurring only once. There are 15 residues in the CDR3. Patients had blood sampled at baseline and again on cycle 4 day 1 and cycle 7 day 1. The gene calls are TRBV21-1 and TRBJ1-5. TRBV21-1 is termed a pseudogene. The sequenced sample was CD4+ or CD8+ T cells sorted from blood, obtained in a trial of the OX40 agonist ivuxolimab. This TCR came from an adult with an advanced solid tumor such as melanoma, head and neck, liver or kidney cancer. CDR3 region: CASSKGRGNNQPQHF. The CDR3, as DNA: TGTGCCAGCAGCAAAGGGCGAGGGAATAATCAGCCCCAGCATTTT.